This paragraph reports one T cell receptor (beta chain). These data are taken from a study of blood T cell repertoires in COVID-19. On the study more broadly: The United States, Italy and Spain supplied acute and convalescent COVID-19 samples. T cells, B-cell-depleted T cells, or PBMCs provided the cDNA or gDNA that served as material.

How the authors handled the data: Amplification of reference gene primers was used by the study to estimate nucleated cell counts. TCRdb keeps only in-frame clones here, not all; method: immunoSEQ multiplex PCR. The DNA was the basis for D and trimming; V, J and clone size are from that table. The sample yields under 250,000 clones, approximately 80% seen once. The germline V gene encodes CDR1 MNHEY and CDR2 SVGAGI. The junction had 3 bases not matched to a gene; V was cut back by 0 bases and J by 4 bases. The CDR3 loop spans 15 amino acids. Living in under 30 US areas, the participants were between roughly 18 and 90 years of age.

The sample taken for sequencing was PBMCs or T cells enriched from blood (not recorded which). This chain joins TRBV6-5 and TRBJ1-2; 9 bases map to TRBD1. The source is a man aged 30 to 45 with acute COVID-19. The CDR3 reads CASSYSDRGFYGYTF. For the CDR3, the DNA is TGTGCCAGCAGTTACTCGGACAGGGGATTCTATGGCTACACCTTC.